Sequencing of this T cell receptor (beta chain) was carried out in a study of control samples from healthy donors and cancer patients. The data were produced by immunoSEQ multiplex PCR, yet TCRdb's version contains in-frame clones alone and is incomplete. The repertoire has over 120,000 clones, about 90% of them found once; the top ten carry approximately 3.4%. Deletions cut 5 bases from V and 2 bases from J, with 11 bases between. CDR3 length equals 14 residues. The V gene's germline CDR1 is WNHNN and CDR2 SYGVQD (reference sequence). The receptor comes from a man aged 25 to 40 in good health. The specimen was blood. This chain connects TRBV10-1 to TRBJ2-3; D remains unclear. The CDR3 DNA sequence: TGCGCCAGCAGTCTGGACCTTTCCACAGATACGCAGTATTTT. Its translation is CASSLDLSTDTQYF.